Here is one TCR beta chain with its context. This CDR3 comprises 13 residues. Trimming stripped 5 bases from V and 3 bases from J, with 10 bases between. CDR1 SEHNR and CDR2 FQNEAQ come from the germline V gene (reference sequence). TCRdb reprocessed the RT-PCR reads via MiXCR and lists one record per CDR3 protein. The top ten hold about 6% of the sample, which has about 960,000 distinct CDR3 sequences, about 20% seen once. These data belong to a study of patients and donors after allogeneic stem cell transplantation. The rearrangement joins TRBV7-9 to TRBJ1-1; weak D call: TRBD1 (5 bases). This receptor was obtained from a human donor who was either an allogeneic HSCT recipient or a stem cell or donor lymphocyte infusion donor (not recorded which). It is not recorded whose cells these are; they may come from a transplant donor. Sequenced material: blood, either unsorted or a sorted T cell fraction (not recorded which). The CDR3 DNA sequence: TGTGCCAGCAGCACGGGGGTATACACTGAAGCTTTCTTT. This sequence encodes CASSTGVYTEAFF.